Listed here are 7 T cell receptor beta chains from one sample, sequenced in a study of diagnostic markers for celiac disease (dated by TCRdb to between 2020 and 2021). Sequencing instrument: Illumina MiSeq. The reads went through TCRdb reprocessing, and each CDR3 protein sequence gets one entry with no DNA. The sample table records several thousand distinct CDR3 sequences. The leading ten clones occupy around 6% of the sample. Source material: either unsorted cells or a sorted T cell fraction (not recorded which). The source is a human donor. This table probably holds off-target reads from a library built for another chain.

This chain uses TRBV7-2 with TRBJ2-3. The length of the CDR3 is 13 residues. Germline lookup yields CDR1 SGHTA and CDR2 FQGNSA. The CDR3 sequence: CASSLPATDTQYF.

The J gene is TRBJ2-4, the V gene TRBV3-1; TCRdb lists TRBD1, though no DNA is available to test this call. Looked up from germline, CDR1 is LGHDT and CDR2 is YNNKEL (reference sequence). There are 12 residues in the CDR3. The CDR3 reads CASSQGRDIQYF.

Its frequency marks this clonotype as medium-sized. This chain links TRBV7-2 with TRBJ2-5. This CDR3 spans 13 amino acids. Germline V gene data show CDR1 as SGHTA and CDR2 as FQGNSA. CDR3 sequence: CASSLAYQETQYF.

This clonotype registers medium-sized by frequency. The chain links TRBV9 to TRBJ2-7; TCRdb proposes TRBD1, but this gene call is untestable without DNA. CDR3 size: 15 residues. Germline lookup yields CDR1 SGDLS and CDR2 YYNGEE. The chain's CDR3 is CASSVGTGSVYEQYF.

This chain connects TRBV6-2 or TRBV6-3 to TRBJ2-7. CDR3 length: 14 residues. From germline, CDR1 is MNHEY and CDR2 SVGEGT. CDR3: CASSFSSGAYEQYF.

The chain employs TRBV27 and TRBJ2-5; TCRdb indicates TRBD2, and absent DNA this call remains unverified. CDR1 is MNHEY, CDR2 SMNVEV, per germline (reference sequence). CDR3 length equals 14 residues. CDR3 amino acids: CASSFGTGLSAQYF.

The V gene is TRBV28, the J gene TRBJ2-3. CDR3 length: 12 amino acids. Germline-derived CDR1 and CDR2 are MDHEN and SYDVKM. The CDR3 loop is CASSKITDTQYF.